These T cell receptor beta chains were read from a single sample in a study of T cells after posttransplantation cyclophosphamide. Here immunoSEQ multiplex PCR was the method, and the copy in TCRdb shows in-frame clones only, minus some. The sample gives fewer than 40,000 clones, none seen only once, and the top ten clones hold approximately 4.3%. Sequencing was carried out using PBMCs. Receptors originate from a woman aged 25 to 45 in good health and a related stem cell transplant donor. CDR3s include the opening cysteine and the closing phenylalanine or tryptophan. The D gene is left open where the match is weak. The size entry is marked missing in some rows and otherwise reads once, few, many or a size class.

d_call | clone_size | j_call | v_call | cdr3_nt | cdr3_aa
TRBD2 | many | TRBJ2-5 | TRBV11-2 | TGTGCCAGCAGGAGACTAGCGGGGGCACTCCAAGAGACCCAGTACTTC | CASRRLAGALQETQYF
TRBD2 | few | TRBJ2-5 | TRBV28 | TGTGCCAGCAGAATGGCGGGGGGATATGAGACCCAGTACTTC | CASRMAGGYETQYF
- | many | TRBJ1-6 | TRBV7-2 | TGTGCCAGCAGCTTTACAGGAGGTGGTAGTTCACCCCTCCACTTT | CASSFTGGGSSPLHF
- | many | TRBJ2-1 | TRBV5-4 | TGTGCCAGCAGAGAGGGCACCTACAATGAGCAGTTCTTC | CASREGTYNEQFF
TRBD1 | many | TRBJ2-7 | TRBV10-1 | TGCGCCAGCAGCAGAGAGGGACAGACTAACTCCTACGAGCAGTACTTC | CASSREGQTNSYEQYF
- | many | TRBJ1-1 | TRBV6-6 | TGTGCCAGCCACAAGGACACTGAAGCTTTCTTT | CASHKDTEAFF
TRBD2 | many | TRBJ2-1 | TRBV6-6 | TGTGCCAGCAGTCCAGGACTAGCGGGGTACAATGAGCAGTTCTTC | CASSPGLAGYNEQFF
- | few | TRBJ2-2 | TRBV20-1 | TGCAGTGCTACAGGGGAAGGGGAGCTGTTTTTT | CSATGEGELFF
- | many | TRBJ2-7 | TRBV19 | TGTGCCAGTAGTATCTCGCAGGGGTCAGGTCAGTACTTC | CASSISQGSGQYF
- | few | TRBJ1-3 | TRBV5-1 | TGCGCCAGCAGCTTGGTGAGACTGGAAAACACCATATATTTT | CASSLVRLENTIYF
- | many | TRBJ1-1 | TRBV28 | TGTGCCAGCAGTTTACGGGGTACTGAAGCTTTCTTT | CASSLRGTEAFF
- | many | TRBJ1-6 | TRBV6-1 | TGTGCCAGCAGTGAATCGGGGGTCCCTCCACCCCTCCACTTT | CASSESGVPPPLHF
TRBD1 | many | TRBJ1-6 | TRBV6-2/TRBV6-3 | TGTGCCAGCACCTTAGCCGGGACAGTTAATTCACCCCTCCACTTT | CASTLAGTVNSPLHF
- | many | TRBJ1-2 | TRBV6-5 | TGTGCCAGCAGTAAAGCCGGGGGTGGGGGCTACACCTTC | CASSKAGGGGYTF
- | few | TRBJ1-5 | TRBV6-1 | TGTGCCAGCCGAGCGGGCGGGACTAGCAATCAGCCCCAGCATTTT | CASRAGGTSNQPQHF
- | many | TRBJ2-2 | TRBV7-2 | TGTGCCAGCAGCTTTCAGGTTACCACCGGGGAGCTGTTTTTT | CASSFQVTTGELFF
- | many | TRBJ1-2 | TRBV27 | TGTGCCAGCAGTGGCAACAGGGATCGCTTGTACACCTTC | CASSGNRDRLYTF
- | - | TRBJ2-5 | TRBV5-1 | TGCGCCAGCAGCTTCGGCGGGGGCCGGGAGACCCAGTACTTC | CASSFGGGRETQYF
- | many | TRBJ1-6 | TRBV9 | TGTGCAGGGAGACAGTATAATTCACCCCTCCACTTT | CAGRQYNSPLHF
TRBD1 | many | TRBJ1-1 | TRBV12-3/TRBV12-4 | TGTGCCAGCAGGAGAGAGGGACAGGGCGGTACTGAAGCTTTCTTT | CASRREGQGGTEAFF
- | many | TRBJ1-1 | TRBV9 | TGTGCCAGCAGCGTAGGTGGGGGGATGGGCACTGAAGCTTTCTTT | CASSVGGGMGTEAFF
TRBD1 | many | TRBJ2-1 | TRBV2 | TGTGCCAGCAGTCCTAGGACAGGGGACTACAATGAGCAGTTCTTC | CASSPRTGDYNEQFF
- | many | TRBJ2-3 | TRBV2 | TGTGCCAGCAGTGCTCTAACAGGGCCGGGCACAGATACGCAGTATTTT | CASSALTGPGTDTQYF
TRBD2 | many | TRBJ2-7 | TRBV6-6 | TGTGCCAGCAGCCGGACTAGTTCCGAGCAGTACTTC | CASSRTSSEQYF
- | many | TRBJ2-3 | TRBV19 | TGTGCCAGTAGTATCACGGGGATTTCAGATACGCAGTATTTT | CASSITGISDTQYF
- | many | TRBJ2-7 | TRBV10-3 | TGTGCCATCACGGCAGGGAAAACCTACGAGCAGTACTTC | CAITAGKTYEQYF